The T cell receptor (beta chain) described here comes from a study of T cells in localized non-small cell lung cancer. Study-wide results and caveats: Across samples, adjacent lung featured a median approximately 60 of the top 100 tumor clones.

Sequencing used immunoSEQ multiplex PCR; TCRdb keeps in-frame clones, though not all of them. The data contain about 17,000 clones, around 82% of them singletons. Germline V gene lookup returns CDR1 MNHEY and CDR2 SMNVEV (reference sequence). The junction had 6 bases not matched to a gene; V was cut back by 5 bases and J by 5 bases. The CDR3 is 15 amino acids. As regards this clone: Its antigen is not known.

The chain recombines TRBV27 with TRBJ2-2, with 9 bases aligning to TRBD2. This TCR was sampled from a male donor aged 60 or over with stage III lung adenocarcinoma. The material was peripheral blood, obtained before any cancer treatment. CDR3 DNA sequence: TGTGCCAGCAGTCTGGCGGGGGGGTGGACCGGGGAGCTGTTTTTT. Translation: CASSLAGGWTGELFF.